One and the same sample provided the 28 T cell receptor beta chains below, sequenced in a study of Ad26.COV2.S vaccination and SARS-CoV-2 variants. Here immunoSEQ multiplex PCR was the method, and the copy in TCRdb shows in-frame clones only, minus some. The data contain over 400,000 clones, about 90% of them singletons. Treatment: approximately 18 received Ad26.COV2.S at low or high dose, single or two shots; about 5 received placebo; per-sample allocation not given. Each sample was drawn 63 days after the first injection (of vaccine or placebo). Sequences were derived from peripheral blood, sampled in a trial of Ad26.COV2.S vaccine versus placebo. Receptor source: a person between 18 and 65 years old who received the Ad26.COV2.S COVID-19 vaccine or a placebo.

V is TRBV29-1 and J is TRBJ2-2, with D hard to call. CDR1 and CDR2 (germline): SQVTM, ANQGSEA. Trimming cost V 4 bases and J 1 base, with 4 bases left between them. This CDR3 is 12 amino acids long. CDR3 DNA: TGCAGCGTTGTTCAGAACACCGGGGAGCTGTTTTTT. This codes for CSVVQNTGELFF.

This chain joins TRBV30 and TRBJ1-6; D remains ambiguous. Germline-derived CDR1 and CDR2 are GTSNPN and SVGIG (reference sequence). This CDR3 has 13 residues. Trimming took off 1 base at V and 8 bases at J, with 9 bases between the two ends. As DNA, the CDR3 is TGTGCCTGGAGTGCAAGAGAAGATTCACCCCTCCACTTT. Its protein product is CAWSAREDSPLHF.

The chain is built from TRBV5-8 and TRBJ1-6; D unresolved. Trimming shortened V by 1 base and J by 7 bases, and 12 bases separated the two germline ends. There are 15 residues in the CDR3. Looked up from germline, CDR1 is SGHTS and CDR2 is YDEGEE. CDR3 sequence (DNA): TGTGCCAGCAGCTTGCGAACAATTAGAAATTCACCCCTCCACTTT. Translating gives CASSLRTIRNSPLHF.

This clone was counted a few times. The V gene is TRBV27, the J gene TRBJ1-1; no clear D gene. This CDR3 contains 15 residues. Trimming shortened V by 1 base and J by 0 bases, and 9 bases separated the two germline ends. Per the germline V gene, CDR1 is MNHEY and CDR2 is SMNVEV (reference sequence). The CDR3 loop reads CASSLFAPMNTEAFF. CDR3 DNA sequence: TGTGCCAGCAGTTTATTTGCACCAATGAACACTGAAGCTTTCTTT.

The gene calls are TRBV15 and TRBJ1-1, with D hard to call. With 0 bases removed from V and 8 bases from J, the gap between germline ends came to 10 bases. The CDR3 spans 13 residues. Germline V gene sequence: CDR1 LNHNV, CDR2 YYDKDF (reference sequence). CDR3 residues: CATSRDLAAEAFF. The CDR3 bases are TGTGCCACCAGCAGAGATCTAGCAGCGGAAGCTTTCTTT. Variable domain in full (rest from reference TRBV15 and TRBJ1-1): DAMVIQNPRYQVTQFGKPVTLSCSQTLNHNVMYWYQQKSSQAPKLLFHYYDKDFNNEADTPDNFQSRRPNTSFCFLDIRSPGLGDTAMYLCATSRDLAAEAFFGQGTRLTVV.

V is TRBV30 and J is TRBJ1-1; a possible D gene is TRBD1 (5 bases). The CDR3 is made up of 11 amino acids. V dropped 8 bases and J dropped 4 bases, with 11 bases sitting between them. Germline lookup yields CDR1 GTSNPN and CDR2 SVGIG (reference sequence). The CDR3 nucleotides read TGTGCCCGGGATGGGGGCACTGAAGCTTTCTTT. Protein sequence: CARDGGTEAFF. The full variable domain, in which reference TRBV30 and TRBJ1-1 provide the parts outside the CDR3, is SQTIHQWPATLVQPVGSPLSLECTVEGTSNPNLYWYRQAAGRGLQLLFYSVGIGQISSEVPQNLSASRPQDRQFILSSKKLLLSDSGFYLCARDGGTEAFFGQGTRLTVV.

The chain couples TRBV6-1 to TRBJ2-7; D is unresolved. CDR3 length equals 14 residues. V shed 3 bases and J shed 4 bases, with 13 bases lying between them. Germline CDR1 MNHNS, CDR2 SASEGT. In DNA form, the CDR3 reads TGTGCCAGCAGTGAGTCACAAGGCAGTTACGAGCAGTACTTC. Translation gives CASSESQGSYEQYF.

This sequence joins TRBV2 and TRBJ2-5; possibly TRBD2 for D (7 bases). V was clipped by 3 bases and J by 6 bases, with 14 bases between them. This CDR3 is 14 amino acids long. The germline V gene encodes CDR1 SNHLY and CDR2 FYNNEI. Written as DNA, the CDR3 is TGTGCCAGCAGTGAGTTGGGGGGGGCCAAGACCCAGTACTTC. It codes for CASSELGGAKTQYF.

The CDR3 reads CASSFLRTSGIYYEQYF. CDR3 DNA sequence: TGTGCCAGCAGCTTTCTCCGGACTAGCGGGATTTACTACGAGCAGTACTTC. The J gene is TRBJ2-7, the V gene TRBV5-8; TRBD2 matches at 12 bases. The CDR3 length is 17 residues. With V trimmed by 2 bases and J by 3 bases, 9 bases remained unmatched. Germline assignment: CDR1 SGHTS and CDR2 YDEGEE.

The rearrangement uses TRBV19 and TRBJ1-4; D not certain. From germline, CDR1 is LNHDA and CDR2 SQIVND (reference sequence). V lost 4 bases and J lost 0, with 9 bases in between. The CDR3 totals 15 residues. CDR3 nucleotides: TGTGCCAGTAGTAGAGGTCTTTCAACTAATGAAAAACTGTTTTTT. Translation gives CASSRGLSTNEKLFF.

The chain couples TRBV24-1 to TRBJ2-5, with 11 nucleotides matching TRBD1. J was trimmed by 0 bases and V by 3 bases; bases with no gene match: 5. Germline CDR1 is KGHDR and CDR2 is SFDVKD. CDR3 length equals 17 residues. The DNA for the CDR3 is TGTGCCACCAGTGATACCCGGACAGGGGGCGACCAAGAGACCCAGTACTTC. Translated: CATSDTRTGGDQETQYF.

The chain carries TRBV7-9 and TRBJ1-1, with a weak D call TRBD1 (6 bases). V was cut by 8 bases and J by 3 bases, with 10 bases left in between. Germline V gene data show CDR1 as SEHNR and CDR2 as FQNEAQ (reference sequence). The length of the CDR3 is 12 residues. The CDR3 DNA follows: TGTGCCAGCCAGTCAGGGGACACTGAAGCTTTCTTT. This translates into CASQSGDTEAFF.

This clone showed up just once. The germline gene is not matched at one end of the junction; a read error may be the cause. The rearrangement uses TRBV7-7 and TRBJ1-1; perhaps TRBD1 as D (6 bases). CDR1 is SSHAT and CDR2 is FNYEAQ in the germline V gene (reference sequence). The CDR3 totals 15 residues. The CDR3 nucleotides read TGTGCTAGCAGCAACGAGTGGGGGCGAGGGTCTGAAGCTTTCTTT. It translates to CASSNEWGRGSEAFF.

The V call is TRBV19, the J call TRBJ2-3; no clear D gene. The CDR3 has 15 residues. Germline CDR1 reads LNHDA; CDR2 reads SQIVND (reference sequence). Trimming took off 4 bases at V and 2 bases at J, with 13 bases between the two ends. The DNA for the CDR3 is TGTGCCAGTAGTAGAGCAGCGTTACACACAGATACGCAGTATTTT. Translation: CASSRAALHTDTQYF.

V is TRBV18 and J is TRBJ2-3, with 7 nucleotides matching TRBD2. The CDR3 sequence is 14 residues long. The junction had 2 bases not matched to a gene; V was cut back by 3 bases and J by 2 bases. CDR1 is KGHSH and CDR2 is LQKENI in the germline V gene. The CDR3 sequence is CASSPGTTTDTQYF. As DNA, the CDR3 is TGTGCCAGCTCACCCGGGACTACCACAGATACGCAGTATTTT. The full variable domain, its missing parts supplied by reference TRBV18 and TRBJ2-3, is NAGVMQNPRHLVRRRGQEARLRCSPMKGHSHVYWYRQLPEEGLKFMVYLQKENIIDESGMPKERFSAEFPKEGPSILRIQQVVRGDSAAYFCASSPGTTTDTQYFGPGTRLTVL.

The chain uses TRBV5-1 and TRBJ2-7; tentative D call: TRBD2 (7 bases). The CDR3 totals 14 residues. Germline V CDR1 and CDR2: SGHRS, YFSETQ. V lost 2 bases to trimming and J lost 6 bases, with 15 bases between them. The CDR3 sequence is CASSLGGDLFEQYF. DNA for the CDR3: TGCGCCAGCAGCTTAGGGGGGGACCTTTTCGAGCAGTACTTC.

A single count supports this clone. The chain joins TRBV11-2 to TRBJ2-2; 7 bases match TRBD2. CDR3 length equals 17 residues. J gave up 5 bases and V 2 bases, and 11 bases lay outside the gene matches. Germline-derived CDR1 and CDR2 are SGHAT and FQNNGV. The chain's CDR3 is CASSLLHGGGGTGELFF. In nucleotides, the CDR3 is TGTGCCAGCAGCTTACTTCATGGCGGGGGAGGAACCGGGGAGCTGTTTTTT.

DNA of the CDR3: TGCAGCGCCCTTCGAGGGGGGCAGATTCATACTACGAGGCAGTACTTC. This encodes CSALRGGQIHTTRQYF. The chain employs TRBV29-1 and TRBJ2-7, with D possibly called TRBD1 or TRBD2 (6 bases each). The CDR3 extends over 16 amino acids. Between the trimmed V and J ends, which lost 7 bases and 9 bases, there was a span of 31 bases. CDR1 is SQVTM, CDR2 ANQGSEA, per germline.

This chain joins TRBV7-9 and TRBJ1-1; D unclear. Germline CDR1 SEHNR, CDR2 FQNEAQ (reference sequence). This CDR3 has 14 amino acids. V was cut by 1 base and J by 4 bases, with 10 bases left in between. The CDR3 loop reads CASSLGWRGTEAFF. CDR3 DNA: TGTGCCAGCAGCTTAGGATGGCGGGGCACTGAAGCTTTCTTT.

Worth noting for this clone: Lacking the conserved final phenylalanine or tryptophan, this CDR3 likely reflects a read error. No DNA is shown, since the ends of the CDR3 on it are uncertain; the CDR3 is the one TCRdb lists. The chain joins TRBV12-3 or TRBV12-4 to TRBJ1-2; whether TRBD1, the table's D call, matches the DNA was not checked. The CDR3 adds up to 12 amino acids, both ends counted. The CDR3 protein is CASTLRTGTGGN.

The chain has TRBV7-6 and TRBJ2-5; D is possibly TRBD1 (6 bases). Germline CDR1 SGHVS, CDR2 FNYEAQ. The CDR3 runs 14 residues. The germline V and J ends were trimmed by 4 bases and 5 bases, with 14 bases remaining between them. DNA of the CDR3: TGTGCCAGCAGCTCCCCCCTAGGGGGTGAGACCCAGTACTTC. Translation gives CASSSPLGGETQYF.

CDR3: CASINEGGLNTEAFF. The CDR3 DNA reads as TGTGCCAGCATTAATGAGGGGGGCTTGAACACTGAAGCTTTCTTT. V is TRBV7-9 and J is TRBJ1-1; D is perhaps TRBD1 (6 bases). CDR3 length equals 15 residues. V lost 7 bases and J 0 bases, leaving 15 bases between the germline ends. Germline V gives CDR1 SEHNR, CDR2 FQNEAQ (reference sequence).

The CDR3, as DNA: TGTGCCAGCAGCTTGATGACAGAGCCCTACGAGCAGTACTTC. It specifies CASSLMTEPYEQYF. The rearrangement links TRBV5-5 to TRBJ2-7, with D possibly being TRBD1 (5 bases). CDR1 and CDR2 (germline): SGHKS, YYEKEE (reference sequence). The CDR3 extends over 14 amino acids. V was clipped by 1 base and J by 2 bases, with 10 bases between them.

This CDR3 reads CASSHPGLVNIQYF. As DNA, the CDR3 is TGTGCCAGCTCACACCCGGGACTAGTAAACATTCAGTACTTC. The chain combines TRBV18 with TRBJ2-4, with 8 bases lining up with TRBD2. V shed 4 bases, J shed 6 bases, and the junction held 5 bases outside the gene matches. The CDR3 runs to 14 residues. From germline, CDR1 is KGHSH and CDR2 LQKENI. Using reference TRBV18 and TRBJ2-4 for the parts outside the CDR3, the full variable domain is NAGVMQNPRHLVRRRGQEARLRCSPMKGHSHVYWYRQLPEEGLKFMVYLQKENIIDESGMPKERFSAEFPKEGPSILRIQQVVRGDSAAYFCASSHPGLVNIQYFGAGTRLSVL.

This clone was counted a single time. The chain is built from TRBV19 and TRBJ2-3; the match to TRBD2 covers 7 bases. Trimming cost V 1 base and J 0 bases; bases outside gene matches: 7. Looked up from germline, CDR1 is LNHDA and CDR2 is SQIVND (reference sequence). This CDR3 region has 17 residues. This CDR3 reads CASSIGSGRPSTDTQYF. CDR3 DNA sequence: TGTGCCAGTAGTATAGGTAGCGGGCGGCCTAGCACAGATACGCAGTATTTT.

DNA of the CDR3: TGCGCCAGCAGCCTGATCGAAGAGAGCACAGATACGCAGTATTTT. Its protein is CASSLIEESTDTQYF. The rearrangement joins TRBV5-1 to TRBJ2-3; no clear D gene. Germline values: CDR1 SGHRS, CDR2 YFSETQ. CDR3 length: 15 amino acids. V was trimmed by 4 bases and J by 0 bases, leaving 12 bases between them.

The rearrangement joins TRBV19 to TRBJ1-5, with D perhaps TRBD1 (5 bases). V lost 8 bases to trimming and J lost 6 bases, with 17 bases between them. The CDR3 has 14 residues. Germline CDR1 LNHDA, CDR2 SQIVND (reference sequence). The CDR3 reads CASASRVGSQPQHF. CDR3 DNA sequence: TGTGCCAGTGCGAGCAGGGTTGGAAGTCAGCCCCAGCATTTT. Full variable domain (remainder filled in from reference TRBV19 and TRBJ1-5): DGGITQSPKYLFRKEGQNVTLSCEQNLNHDAMYWYRQDPGQGLRLIYYSQIVNDFQKGDIAEGYSVSREKKESFPLTVTSAQKNPTAFYLCASASRVGSQPQHFGDGTRLSIL.

CDR3 DNA sequence: TGTGCCTGGACCCTCGAGAGCTCCTACAATGAGCAGTTCTTC. Amino acids: CAWTLESSYNEQFF. V and J are TRBV30 and TRBJ2-1; unclear D gene. This CDR3 is 14 amino acids long. Between the trimmed V and J ends, which lost 4 bases and 0 bases, there was a span of 10 bases. Germline V lookup: CDR1 GTSNPN, CDR2 SVGIG (reference sequence).